This T cell receptor (beta chain) derives from a study of metastatic and nonmetastatic thyroid tumors. Study-wide context: Repertoires of blood and of tissue (tumor or nodule) from malignant and benign thyroid patients were compared.

The CDR3 has 15 residues. The V and J ends lost 5 bases and 4 bases respectively, with 15 bases between them. The germline gives CDR1 LNHNV, CDR2 YYDKDF (reference sequence). Original processing notes: Clinicopathological groups supplied CDR3 differences that were used to build a distant-metastasis classifier for papillary thyroid cancer. TCRdb redid the clone calls on the PCR reads using MiXCR. These V and J calls rely on TCRdb rather than the paper's analysis. Of 33,000 or so clones detected, approximately 7% appear once; the ten largest clones hold 35% to 50%. Only a few counts were recorded for this clone. Its specificity is not known. Nobody among the patients had been given any treatment before thyroid surgery. Regarding the study as a whole: Compared with benign nodules, malignant thyroid tumors were reported to have significantly higher TCR beta diversity in both blood and tumor.

The sample taken for sequencing was blood. This chain joins TRBV15 and TRBJ1-5, with D possibly TRBD1 on 6 matching bases. This clonotype was sampled from a female donor with papillary thyroid cancer or a benign thyroid nodule (not recorded which). Some clones in this sample may be carry-over from other donors' samples. As DNA, the CDR3 is TGTGCCACCAGCCCCTCCGGACAGAGAAATCAGCCCCAGCATTTT. Translating gives CATSPSGQRNQPQHF.